The sample holds a few counts of the clone carrying this T cell receptor (beta chain). The antigen remains unidentified. The data originate from a study of blood T cells in healthy people across ages. On the study more broadly: About one barcoded beta molecule per two T cells was the capture yield of template switching. Study-level findings and limits: When set beside aged donors, long-lived donors presented more naive CD4+ cells and higher diversity.

Germline V lookup: CDR1 MGHRA, CDR2 YSYEKL. The CDR3 sequence is 18 residues long. The V and J ends lost 2 bases and 6 bases, in that order; junction bases with no gene match: 15. Next came a second PCR, run for roughly 6 to 11 cycles, which used a sample-barcoded 5' primer along with a J-beta primer mix. From each sample, at least 2.5 million paired-end reads containing CDR3 were obtained. MiXCR was run by TCRdb on the 5' RACE reads, yielding one entry per CDR3 protein. The data show roughly 2 million distinct CDR3 sequences, roughly 49% seen once. The source material was blood. The sequence was collected from a woman aged 40 to 50 in good health. V is TRBV4-1 and J is TRBJ2-7, with 11 nucleotides matching TRBD1. The CDR3 sequence: CASSQLSGQGGLGGEQYF. CDR3 DNA sequence: TGCGCCAGCAGCCAACTTTCGGGACAGGGGGGTCTCGGGGGCGAGCAGTACTTC.